Given below is one T cell receptor (beta chain) in context. No antigen is known for it. This sample was included in a study of shared clonotypes between healthy human individuals. On the study more broadly: Samples came from two female and three male donors aged 18 to 49. Three plates each covered CD4 naive and memory; CD8 naive two, CD8 memory one.

Clones were read by immunoSEQ multiplex PCR, and TCRdb kept only the in-frame ones, dropping some. This sample has under 600,000 clones, with about 98% found just once. Study results and caveats: Larger estimated richness was generally seen in naive subsets than in memory subsets. Unshared clonotypes carried lower generation probabilities than those common to all four donors.

The naive CD8 fraction comprised CD45RO-negative cells positively selected for CCR7 and excluded terminally differentiated effector memory CD45RA+ cells. The CDR3 runs 15 residues. CDR1 and CDR2 (germline): KGHSH, LQKENI. The V end was cut by 2 bases, the J end by 5 bases, with 16 bases between. Sequenced material: naive CD8+ T cells sorted from blood. J is TRBJ2-7 and V is TRBV18, with D possibly TRBD2 on 6 matching bases. This TCR derives from a man aged 25-45 years in good health. The CDR3 loop is CASSPWAGNHDEQYF. The DNA for the CDR3 is TGTGCCAGCTCACCATGGGCGGGAAACCACGACGAGCAGTACTTC.